One and the same sample provided the 16 T cell receptor beta chains below, sequenced in a study of cytomegalovirus exposure and HLA in healthy donors (dated by TCRdb to 2016 to 2017). Library method: the immunoSEQ multiplex PCR assay. Here the immuneACCESS table is served through TCRdb, limited to in-frame sequences with V and J called. Missing clones are a known gap in these copies; in checked studies unresolved V genes cover under half, and the rest lacks a known reason. Recorded for this sample are about 83,000 clones; approximately 96% of them occurred a single time. The top ten hold about 1.3% of the sample. Specimen: PBMCs. These receptors all come from a young woman in good health and CMV-seronegative.

The CDR3 DNA reads TGTGCCACCAGCAGAGCGACGACTAGTGTGGGCACAGATACGCAGTATTTT. Amino acids: CATSRATTSVGTDTQYF. V and J are TRBV15 and TRBJ2-3, with D possibly matching TRBD2 (6 bases). Trimming took 1 base from V and 1 from J, leaving 15 bases between them. Germline CDR1 reads LNHNV; CDR2 reads YYDKDF (reference sequence). This CDR3 spans 17 amino acids.

This chain links TRBV5-1 with TRBJ1-5; possible D gene TRBD1, 6 bases. Germline lookup yields CDR1 SGHRS and CDR2 YFSETQ. This CDR3 comprises 15 residues. V was shortened by 4 bases and J by 4 bases, with 15 bases between the two germline ends. CDR3 in DNA: TGCGCCAGCAGCCGCGCAGGGGCCGGTAATCAGCCCCAGCATTTT. Protein sequence: CASSRAGAGNQPQHF.

The chain is built from TRBV11-2 and TRBJ2-7; D gene ambiguous. The CDR3 spans 13 residues. Trimming took 1 base from V and 3 from J, leaving 7 bases between them. In germline, CDR1 is SGHAT, CDR2 FQNNGV. The CDR3 here is CASSLAAHYEQYF. The CDR3 bases are TGTGCCAGCAGCTTAGCCGCACACTACGAGCAGTACTTC. The full variable domain, completed using reference TRBV11-2 and TRBJ2-7, is EAGVAQSPRYKIIEKRQSVAFWCNPISGHATLYWYQQILGQGPKLLIQFQNNGVVDDSQLPKDRFSAERLKGVDSTLKIQPAKLEDSAVYLCASSLAAHYEQYFGPGTRLTVT.

The chain couples TRBV5-1 to TRBJ1-4, with TRBD1 matching 8 bases. The CDR3 covers 21 residues. After removal of 4 bases from V and 0 bases from J, the junction contained 20 bases not matched to a gene. The germline V gene encodes CDR1 SGHRS and CDR2 YFSETQ. The CDR3 DNA is TGCGCCAGCAGCCCTCGTGGACAGGGCTTTGCTCGGGCATCAACTAATGAAAAACTGTTTTTT. It encodes CASSPRGQGFARASTNEKLFF.

This chain connects TRBV7-8 to TRBJ2-5; D gene uncertain. Germline assignment: CDR1 SGHVS and CDR2 FQNEAQ. V dropped 8 bases and J dropped 3 bases, with 13 bases sitting between them. The CDR3 runs to 13 residues. The CDR3 loop is CASGIAGKETQYF. In DNA form, the CDR3 reads TGTGCCAGCGGTATTGCCGGTAAAGAGACCCAGTACTTC. Using reference TRBV7-8 and TRBJ2-5 for the parts outside the CDR3, the full variable domain is GAGVSQSPRYKVAKRGQDVALRCDPISGHVSLFWYQQALGQGPEFLTYFQNEAQLDKSGLPSDRFFAERPEGSVSTLKIQRTQQEDSAVYLCASGIAGKETQYFGPGTRLLVL.

This chain links TRBV6-4 with TRBJ2-1; 11 bases line up with TRBD2. Per germline, CDR1 MRHNA and CDR2 SNTAGT. After removal of 0 bases from V and 3 bases from J, the junction contained 1 base not matched to a gene. The CDR3 sequence is 16 residues long. The CDR3 DNA reads as TGTGCCAGCAGTGACTCCACTAGCGGGAGCTACAATGAGCAGTTCTTC. It specifies CASSDSTSGSYNEQFF.

This rearrangement joins TRBV28 to TRBJ2-3; D remains ambiguous. The CDR3 contains 19 residues. The germline V and J ends were trimmed by 5 bases and 2 bases, with 26 bases remaining between them. Germline CDR1 MDHEN, CDR2 SYDVKM. CDR3: CASSTHHYTFPILTDTQYF. Here the CDR3 DNA reads TGTGCCAGCAGTACTCACCACTATACATTTCCCATCCTCACAGATACGCAGTATTTT.

The V and J genes are TRBV5-1 and TRBJ2-5, with TRBD2 matching over 7 bases. The ends lost 1 base at V and 1 base at J; junction bases unmatched: 1. Germline lookup yields CDR1 SGHRS and CDR2 YFSETQ. This CDR3 has 14 residues. In DNA form, the CDR3 reads TGCGCCAGCAGCTTGAGGGAGGGCCAAGAGACCCAGTACTTC. It is translated as CASSLREGQETQYF.

This clone occurred once. The chain links TRBV15 to TRBJ2-2, with TRBD2 matching over 11 bases. Germline V gene data show CDR1 as LNHNV and CDR2 as YYDKDF (reference sequence). The CDR3 sequence is 18 residues long. V shed 0 bases and J 0 bases; nucleotides not matched to a gene: 3. CDR3 coding DNA: TGTGCCACCAGCAGAGATAGGGGACTAGCGGCGAACACCGGGGAGCTGTTTTTT. Its translation is CATSRDRGLAANTGELFF.

With respect to this clone: The sample carries other DNA sequences with the same CDR3. The chain has TRBV7-8 and TRBJ1-2; no firm D call. Germline V gene data show CDR1 as SGHVS and CDR2 as FQNEAQ. V lost 2 bases to trimming and J lost 2 bases, with 6 bases between them. The CDR3 consists of 13 residues. The CDR3 coding sequence is TGTGCCAGCAGCTTAACTGAGAACTATGGCTACACCTTC. Translation gives CASSLTENYGYTF.

The chain employs TRBV12-5 and TRBJ2-3; 7 bases map to TRBD2. The CDR3 loop spans 16 amino acids. Germline loops: CDR1 LGHNT, CDR2 FRNRAP. V lost 0 bases to trimming and J lost 4 bases; unmatched junction nucleotides: 7. The DNA for the CDR3 is TGTGCTAGTGGTTTGGTGATAAGCGGGATGGCAGATACGCAGTATTTT. It yields the protein CASGLVISGMADTQYF.

The chain links TRBV6-5 to TRBJ2-7, with D unclear. The CDR3 length is 16 residues. CDR1 is MNHEY, CDR2 SVGAGI, per germline. Trimming shortened V by 0 bases and J by 3 bases, and 15 bases separated the two germline ends. CDR3 DNA sequence: TGTGCCAGCAGTTACTCATTTCAGTCCCAGATCTACGAGCAGTACTTC. It yields the protein CASSYSFQSQIYEQYF.

The CDR3 is CSARQDTEAFF. DNA for the CDR3: TGCAGTGCCAGACAGGACACTGAAGCTTTCTTT. The chain is built from TRBV20-1 and TRBJ1-1; weak D call: TRBD1 (6 bases). The CDR3 is made up of 11 amino acids. Trimming cost V 6 bases and J 3 bases, with 8 bases left between them. CDR1 DFQATT and CDR2 SNEGSKA come from the germline V gene (reference sequence).

CDR3 sequence (DNA): TGTGCCAGCTCACCCTCCGGGACTAGCCCCACAGATACGCAGTATTTT. Translating gives CASSPSGTSPTDTQYF. The J gene is TRBJ2-3, the V gene TRBV18; 9 bases fit TRBD2. The CDR3 consists of 16 residues. From germline, CDR1 is KGHSH and CDR2 LQKENI. With 3 bases clipped from V and 2 bases from J, the junction kept 6 bases outside the gene matches.

The J gene is TRBJ2-5, the V gene TRBV13; maybe TRBD1 (5 bases). The CDR3 extends over 16 amino acids. Germline CDR1 is PRHDT and CDR2 is FYEKMQ (reference sequence). V was shortened by 2 bases and J by 4 bases, with 17 bases between the two germline ends. CDR3 DNA: TGTGCCAGCAGCTTAACAGCGTCCAGGGCGCGAGAGACCCAGTACTTC. Translated, it gives CASSLTASRARETQYF.

The chain links TRBV11-2 to TRBJ1-2; D is unresolved. Per the germline V gene, CDR1 is SGHAT and CDR2 is FQNNGV. CDR3 length: 12 amino acids. The germline V and J ends were trimmed by 2 bases and 7 bases, with 8 bases remaining between them. The CDR3 DNA follows: TGTGCCAGCAGCTTACAACTAGGTGGCTACACCTTC. Its protein product is CASSLQLGGYTF.